The 29 T cell receptor beta chains below come from one sample, sequenced in a study of early T cells in non-severe SARS-CoV-2 infection. TCRdb used MiXCR to reprocess the 5' RACE reads, holding one entry per CDR3 protein. The sample holds about 44,000 distinct CDR3 sequences; 12% are singletons and the top ten take approximately 15%. Sequencing input: whole blood. The receptors shown here come from an adult who was a healthcare worker with PCR-confirmed SARS-CoV-2 infection or an uninfected control (not recorded which).

This clonotype has a count of ten or more. The V call is TRBV19, the J call TRBJ1-5, with D unresolved. Germline lookup yields CDR1 LNHDA and CDR2 SQIVND (reference sequence). The CDR3 extends over 13 amino acids. V gave up 3 bases and J gave up 4 bases, with 7 bases separating them. The CDR3 DNA is TGTGCCAGTAGTATTGGGTGGAATCAGCCCCAGCATTTT. This codes for CASSIGWNQPQHF.

This clonotype was seen many times. The rearrangement joins TRBV7-2 to TRBJ2-3; D not resolved. The CDR3 spans 16 residues. Trimming stripped 4 bases from V and 5 bases from J, with 19 bases between. CDR1 and CDR2 from the germline V gene are SGHTA and FQGNSA. CDR3 sequence reads: CASSYFRSSGEDTQYF. The CDR3 coding sequence is TGTGCCAGCAGCTACTTTCGTTCCAGTGGGGAAGATACGCAGTATTTT.

This rearrangement joins TRBV7-2 to TRBJ2-7; the D gene is possibly TRBD1 (6 bases). The V end lost 2 bases, the J end lost 6 bases, and 8 bases lay between the germline ends. Germline V gene data show CDR1 as SGHTA and CDR2 as FQGNSA. The CDR3 consists of 12 residues. The CDR3 nucleotides are TGTGCCAGCAGCTTAACCAGGGGCGAGCAGTACTTC. Protein: CASSLTRGEQYF.

The gene calls are TRBV5-8 and TRBJ1-4; D uncertain. Germline CDR1 and CDR2: SGHTS and YDEGEE. Trimming took 4 bases from V and 6 from J, leaving 4 bases between them. The CDR3 is 11 amino acids. The chain's CDR3 is CASSPDEKLFF. Here the CDR3 DNA reads TGTGCCAGCAGCCCTGATGAAAAACTGTTTTTT.

The chain recombines TRBV7-9 with TRBJ1-1; the D is unclear. The germline CDR1 and CDR2 sequences are SEHNR and FQNEAQ (reference sequence). The CDR3 has 15 amino acids. V lost 4 bases and J lost 3, with 15 bases in between. The CDR3 nucleotides are TGTGCCAGCAGCTCCTCGTCCTCCACGCACACTGAAGCTTTCTTT. Translating gives CASSSSSSTHTEAFF.

This clonotype was seen at least ten times. The chain employs TRBV7-2 and TRBJ1-2; 10 nucleotides align to TRBD1. J lost 4 bases, V lost 4 bases, and 3 bases had no gene match. This CDR3 is built from 14 residues. Germline assignment: CDR1 SGHTA and CDR2 FQGNSA. For the CDR3, the DNA is TGTGCCAGCAGCTCCTGGACAGGGGGCTATGGCTACACCTTC. This sequence encodes CASSSWTGGYGYTF.

This clonotype has a handful of counts. The J gene is TRBJ1-3, the V gene TRBV20-1; the match to TRBD1 covers 7 bases. V lost 0 bases and J lost 4; bases outside the gene matches: 9. The CDR3 loop spans 16 amino acids. Germline V gene lookup returns CDR1 DFQATT and CDR2 SNEGSKA (reference sequence). The CDR3 region is CSARDLTGRSGNTIYF. CDR3 DNA: TGCAGTGCTAGAGATCTGACAGGGCGCTCCGGAAACACCATATATTTT.

The chain joins TRBV19 to TRBJ2-7; tentative D call: TRBD1 (6 bases). Germline V gene sequence: CDR1 LNHDA, CDR2 SQIVND (reference sequence). The germline V and J ends were trimmed by 5 bases and 3 bases, with 17 bases remaining between them. This CDR3 is built from 15 residues. The CDR3 DNA reads TGTGCCAGTAGTCTAACCGGACAGTTTAACTACGAGCAGTACTTC. Protein: CASSLTGQFNYEQYF.

The table lists this clonotype with many counts. The V gene is TRBV25-1, the J gene TRBJ2-5; 9 nucleotides align to TRBD1. The V gene's germline CDR1 is MGHDK and CDR2 SYGVNS. The CDR3 extends over 16 amino acids. V shed 3 bases and J 5 bases; nucleotides not matched to a gene: 10. The CDR3 DNA sequence: TGTGCCAGCAGTGACGCCGGGACAGGGCAGTGGGAGACCCAGTACTTC. Translation: CASSDAGTGQWETQYF.

The chain's CDR3 is CASSESFGYGYTF. As DNA, the CDR3 is TGCGCCAGCAGTGAGTCTTTTGGGTATGGCTACACCTTC. The chain uses TRBV10-2 and TRBJ1-2, with D unresolved. The CDR3 is 13 amino acids. Germline assignment: CDR1 WSHSY and CDR2 SAAADI. V lost 0 bases, J lost 5 bases, and 7 bases lay in between.

This clonotype came up many times. The CDR3: CASSRPPPDTEAFF. The DNA for the CDR3 is TGTGCCAGCAGCCGGCCCCCCCCGGACACTGAAGCTTTCTTT. The rearrangement links TRBV6-5 to TRBJ1-1; no reliable D call. V was cut by 6 bases and J by 3 bases, with 14 bases left in between. The CDR3 totals 14 residues. The germline V gene has CDR1 MNHEY and CDR2 SVGAGI.

The chain links TRBV9 to TRBJ2-3; 8 bases line up with TRBD2. V dropped 0 bases and J dropped 5; count of bases not matched to a gene: 2. Per germline, CDR1 SGDLS and CDR2 YYNGEE. This CDR3 contains 14 residues. Here the CDR3 reads CASSVESGRDTQYF. In DNA form, the CDR3 reads TGTGCCAGCAGCGTAGAAAGCGGGAGAGATACGCAGTATTTT.

The rearrangement uses TRBV20-1 and TRBJ2-7, with D perhaps matching TRBD2 (5 bases). The CDR3 runs to 11 residues. Germline lookup yields CDR1 DFQATT and CDR2 SNEGSKA (reference sequence). With 6 bases removed from V and 3 bases from J, the gap between germline ends came to 9 bases. CDR3 protein: CSAYGNYEQYF. The CDR3 region has the DNA TGCAGTGCCTACGGGAACTACGAGCAGTACTTC.

The chain carries TRBV20-1 and TRBJ2-5; 8 positions agree with TRBD1. CDR1 and CDR2 from the germline V gene are DFQATT and SNEGSKA (reference sequence). After removal of 5 bases from V and 5 bases from J, the junction contained 10 bases not matched to a gene. The CDR3 length is 14 residues. CDR3 sequence: CSAARQGTRETQYF. CDR3 bases: TGCAGTGCTGCCCGACAGGGGACGCGGGAGACCCAGTACTTC.

V is TRBV30 and J is TRBJ2-3, with 9 nucleotides matching TRBD1. CDR1 and CDR2 (germline): GTSNPN, SVGIG (reference sequence). The CDR3 totals 13 residues. The CDR3 reads CAFGTGWTDTQYF. For the CDR3, the DNA is TGTGCGTTTGGGACAGGGTGGACAGATACGCAGTATTTT.

The CDR3 protein is CASSQGSPGLAVQYF. Written as DNA, the CDR3 is TGTGCCAGCAGCCAAGGGTCACCGGGACTAGCGGTTCAGTACTTC. The chain combines TRBV14 with TRBJ2-7; 11 nucleotides agree with TRBD2. The V segment lost 1 base and the J segment 10 bases; nucleotides outside the gene matches: 9. The CDR3 consists of 15 residues. The germline gives CDR1 SGHDN, CDR2 FVKESK.

This clonotype has a count of ten or more. This chain connects TRBV11-2 to TRBJ2-2; D is uncertain. V was shortened by 5 bases and J by 2 bases, with 9 bases between the two germline ends. Germline V gene data show CDR1 as SGHAT and CDR2 as FQNNGV. The length of the CDR3 is 14 residues. The CDR3 DNA reads as TGTGCCAGCAGCGTGTCCTTTAACACCGGGGAGCTGTTTTTT. Its protein product is CASSVSFNTGELFF.

Ten or more counts support this clonotype. The V call is TRBV2, the J call TRBJ1-4; possibly TRBD1 for D (5 bases). This CDR3 has 14 residues. V was cut by 7 bases and J by 5 bases, with 14 bases left in between. Germline CDR1 is SNHLY and CDR2 is FYNNEI. CDR3 protein: CASTGTGGNEKLFF. DNA for the CDR3: TGTGCCAGCACTGGGACGGGGGGAAATGAAAAACTGTTTTTT.

At least ten counts were recorded for this clonotype. This chain uses TRBV7-3 with TRBJ2-2, with TRBD2 matching 7 bases. J was trimmed by 7 bases and V by 4 bases; bases with no gene match: 9. Germline CDR1 SGHTA, CDR2 FQGTGA. The CDR3 has 15 residues. For the CDR3, the DNA is TGTGCCAGCAGCTCCCAACGGGAGGAGAGCGGGGAGCTGTTTTTT. It codes for CASSSQREESGELFF.

This clonotype was counted many times. The J gene is TRBJ2-7, the V gene TRBV18; D gene ambiguous. The germline V gene has CDR1 KGHSH and CDR2 LQKENI. The CDR3 extends over 13 amino acids. V dropped 3 bases and J dropped 5 bases, with 11 bases sitting between them. In nucleotides, the CDR3 is TGTGCCAGCTCACCTCTGGGTAACAACGAGCAGTACTTC. It specifies CASSPLGNNEQYF. The variable domain in full, with the rest retrieved from reference TRBV18 and TRBJ2-7, is NAGVMQNPRHLVRRRGQEARLRCSPMKGHSHVYWYRQLPEEGLKFMVYLQKENIIDESGMPKERFSAEFPKEGPSILRIQQVVRGDSAAYFCASSPLGNNEQYFGPGTRLTVT.

V gene TRBV20-1 combines with J gene TRBJ1-5, with TRBD1 identical over 7 bases. This CDR3 comprises 13 residues. With V trimmed by 4 bases and J by 3 bases, 3 bases remained unmatched. Germline CDR1 DFQATT, CDR2 SNEGSKA (reference sequence). The CDR3 region has the DNA TGCAGTGCTATTACAGGGGTCAATCAGCCCCAGCATTTT. Amino acids: CSAITGVNQPQHF.

This clonotype was seen repeatedly, ten times or more. This chain uses TRBV6-5 with TRBJ1-1; D possibly corresponds to TRBD1 (5 bases). The CDR3 is 11 residues long. The germline V gene has CDR1 MNHEY and CDR2 SVGAGI. V was trimmed by 8 bases and J by 12 bases, leaving 16 bases between them. This CDR3 reads CASASRGATFF. In DNA, the CDR3 is TGTGCCAGCGCATCACGAGGGGCAACTTTCTTT.

The genes are TRBV15 and TRBJ2-3, with a weak D call TRBD1 (6 bases). Germline assignment: CDR1 LNHNV and CDR2 YYDKDF (reference sequence). CDR3 length: 16 amino acids. Trimming took 2 bases from V and 6 from J, leaving 18 bases between them. CDR3 amino acids: CATSRSTGTYSDTQYF. As DNA, the CDR3 is TGTGCCACCAGCAGATCTACAGGGACGTACTCGGATACGCAGTATTTT.

This clonotype was detected ten times or more. This chain uses TRBV2 with TRBJ1-4, with 7 bases aligning to TRBD1. The germline V gene encodes CDR1 SNHLY and CDR2 FYNNEI. Trimming took 6 bases from V and 5 from J; bases not matched to a gene: 12. The CDR3 length is 16 residues. The CDR3 here is CASRDRAGTVNEKLFF. CDR3 bases: TGTGCCAGCAGGGACAGAGCCGGGACAGTGAATGAAAAACTGTTTTTT.

This clonotype was observed once. The junction departs from the called germline gene at one end, perhaps through a read error. The V and J genes are TRBV7-9 and TRBJ1-1, with TRBD1 matching over 7 bases. This CDR3 contains 14 residues. Germline values: CDR1 SEHNR, CDR2 FQNEAQ (reference sequence). The CDR3 DNA sequence: TGTGGCAGCAGCCCCGGGACAGTGAACACTGAAGCTTTCTTT. Amino acid sequence: CGSSPGTVNTEAFF.

The chain combines TRBV7-2 with TRBJ1-2, with a possible D match to TRBD1 (6 bases). The germline V gene encodes CDR1 SGHTA and CDR2 FQGNSA. The CDR3 loop spans 15 amino acids. V was shortened by 2 bases and J by 4 bases, with 14 bases between the two germline ends. The CDR3 region is CASSLKGVGSYGYTF. Here the CDR3 DNA reads TGTGCCAGCAGCTTAAAGGGGGTCGGCAGCTATGGCTACACCTTC.

Ten or more counts support this clonotype. The chain joins TRBV20-1 to TRBJ2-5; D is possibly TRBD2 (5 bases). The CDR3 contains 14 residues. V lost 5 bases, J lost 7 bases, and 20 bases lay in between. The germline V gene encodes CDR1 DFQATT and CDR2 SNEGSKA (reference sequence). CDR3 in DNA: TGCAGTGCTCCTTCCCGGGTAGGACTGGGGACCCAGTACTTC. Translation: CSAPSRVGLGTQYF.

The V and J genes are TRBV6-2 or TRBV6-3 and TRBJ2-7; possibly TRBD1 for D (6 bases). The CDR3 is 14 residues long. Germline-derived CDR1 and CDR2 are MNHEY and SVGEGT. V lost 2 bases to trimming and J lost 2 bases, with 10 bases between them. CDR3 bases: TGTGCCAGCAGTTACGATCAGGGGACCTACGAGCAGTACTTC. Residues: CASSYDQGTYEQYF.

This clonotype was counted at least ten times. The rearrangement uses TRBV29-1 and TRBJ1-1; tentatively, D is TRBD1 (5 bases). Germline V gene sequence: CDR1 SQVTM, CDR2 ANQGSEA. Trimming cost V 2 bases and J 4 bases, with 11 bases left between them. There are 13 residues in the CDR3. For the CDR3, the DNA is TGCAGCGTTGAAATCGGCGGGGGCACTGAAGCTTTCTTT. Translating gives CSVEIGGGTEAFF.